This entry is about one TCR beta chain. Per the original methods: Estimation of nucleated cell counts relied on the amplification of reference gene primers. Measured with immunoSEQ multiplex PCR; TCRdb has only the in-frame clones, and not every one. V and J calls plus clone size are reproduced from that table; the DNA served to infer D and trimming. The table includes approximately 36,000 clones, about 82% detected once. This record comes from a study of blood T cell repertoires in COVID-19. The overall study: From the United States, Italy and Spain came samples of acute and convalescent COVID-19. The cDNA or gDNA used as material had been derived from T cells, B-cell-depleted T cells, or PBMCs.

The germline CDR1 and CDR2 sequences are SEHNR and FQNEAQ (reference sequence). V was pared by 5 bases and J by 4 bases, with 10 bases of the junction left unmatched. The CDR3 is 15 residues long. The sequence was collected from a man aged 50-60 years with active COVID-19. Sequencing used peripheral blood. The J gene is TRBJ1-2, the V gene TRBV7-9; TRBD1 agrees at 7 bases. In nucleotides, the CDR3 is TGTGCCAGCAGCCCGTCGGGACAGCCCGGCTATGGCTACACCTTC. Translation gives CASSPSGQPGYGYTF.